This TCR beta chain was documented in a study of shared clonotypes between healthy human individuals. Those who donated were healthy HIV-negative adults, with no recent acute infections or vaccinations reported. Within Nashville, Tennessee resided all donors, each a Caucasian adult. The CDR3 consists of 14 residues. V was trimmed by 4 bases and J by 0 bases, leaving 8 bases between them. Germline V CDR1 and CDR2: ENHRY, SYGVKD. Turning to this clone: As yet, its antigen is unknown.

Clones were sequenced by immunoSEQ multiplex PCR, and TCRdb holds only the in-frame ones, with some missing. Counted here are some 2,100,000 clones, approximately 96% occurring once; the ten biggest clones make up roughly 0.13%. The study's findings and limits: It was the non-shared clonotypes that had lower generation probabilities than clonotypes shared by all four donors.

This receptor was identified in a young man in good health. J is TRBJ2-3 and V is TRBV10-3; D is perhaps TRBD2 (6 bases). The specimen was naive CD4+ T cells sorted from blood. As for subset: CD45RA+ positively selected. CDR3 sequence reads: CAISAGTSTDTQYF. In nucleotides, the CDR3 is TGTGCCATCAGTGCCGGGACTAGCACAGATACGCAGTATTTT.